This T cell receptor beta chain was sequenced for a study of post-analysis software for immune sequencing data. Study summary: There were relapsing-remitting, secondary progressive and progressive-relapsing multiple sclerosis among the disease courses included.

Study-wide results and caveats: About 5 TRBV segments occurring more often in patients than controls included TRBV5-6, TRBV5-1 and TRBV20-1.

Unique molecular identifiers were built into the TCR beta cDNA libraries. Each CDR3 protein is one row after TCRdb ran MiXCR on the PCR reads. The table lists hundreds of thousands of distinct CDR3 sequences, roughly 29% of them singletons, with under 0.7% in the top ten. Germline values: CDR1 LNHNV, CDR2 YYDKDF (reference sequence). The CDR3 totals 18 residues. This clonotype was seen once. Its antigen is undetermined. One end of the junction does not line up with germline, which may come from a read error. The TCR was taken from a girl aged 5-17 years with multiple sclerosis. The V call is TRBV15, the J call TRBJ2-6; D may correspond to TRBD1 or TRBD2 (6 bases each). The source material was blood. CDR3 DNA sequence: TGTGCCACCAGCAGAGCATCGTGGGGGGCCGGTGGGGCCAACGTCCGGACTTTC. Amino acids: CATSRASWGAGGANVRTF.